This TCR beta chain was documented in a study of cytotoxic CD8 clonotypes in ibrutinib-treated CLL. TCRdb's copy holds only in-frame clones and misses some; the assay was immunoSEQ multiplex PCR. The profile covers some 290,000 clones, with more than 65% appearing a single time and over 5.5% taken by the ten largest. The germline V gene has CDR1 MNHNS and CDR2 SASEGT. CDR3 length: 14 amino acids. Trimming took 7 bases from V and 4 from J, leaving 17 bases between them. The TCR originated in a human donor with chronic lymphocytic leukemia. The material was PBMCs, obtained before ibrutinib treatment. J is TRBJ2-7 and V is TRBV6-1; no reliable D call. This chain's CDR3 is CASNPLSGGYEQYF. The CDR3 DNA follows: TGTGCCAGCAACCCCTTGTCGGGTGGGTACGAGCAGTACTTC.